Each of the 3 T cell receptor beta chains below was sequenced from the same sample in a study of blood T cell repertoires in COVID-19. TCRdb's copy holds only in-frame clones and misses some; the assay was immunoSEQ multiplex PCR. The table has about 43,000 clones, 70% to 90% seen once. The sample comprised peripheral blood. These receptors all stem from a man in his 60s with active COVID-19.

The J gene is TRBJ1-3, the V gene TRBV4-1, with a tentative D call TRBD1 (6 bases). V was cut by 1 base and J by 4 bases, with 11 bases left in between. Germline CDR1 reads MGHRA; CDR2 reads YSYEKL. The CDR3 extends over 15 amino acids. In nucleotides, the CDR3 is TGCGCCAGCAGCCAAGGGTCGGACAGCGGAAACACCATATATTTT. This gives the protein CASSQGSDSGNTIYF.

The chain is built from TRBV6-5 and TRBJ2-7; perhaps TRBD1 as D (6 bases). The CDR3 spans 15 residues. Trimming removed 6 bases from V and 5 bases from J, with 20 bases in between. Germline-derived CDR1 and CDR2 are MNHEY and SVGAGI. This CDR3 is CASSPQIIRGNEQYF. The CDR3 DNA follows: TGTGCCAGCAGCCCGCAGATTATAAGGGGGAACGAGCAGTACTTC.

The rearrangement uses TRBV10-3 and TRBJ2-7, with D perhaps TRBD2 (6 bases). Germline CDR1 ENHRY, CDR2 SYGVKD. This CDR3 has 12 residues. V dropped 10 bases and J dropped 8 bases, with 18 bases sitting between them. CDR3 protein: CASGEDVAKQYF. CDR3 DNA: TGTGCCAGCGGGGAGGATGTCGCGAAGCAGTACTTC.